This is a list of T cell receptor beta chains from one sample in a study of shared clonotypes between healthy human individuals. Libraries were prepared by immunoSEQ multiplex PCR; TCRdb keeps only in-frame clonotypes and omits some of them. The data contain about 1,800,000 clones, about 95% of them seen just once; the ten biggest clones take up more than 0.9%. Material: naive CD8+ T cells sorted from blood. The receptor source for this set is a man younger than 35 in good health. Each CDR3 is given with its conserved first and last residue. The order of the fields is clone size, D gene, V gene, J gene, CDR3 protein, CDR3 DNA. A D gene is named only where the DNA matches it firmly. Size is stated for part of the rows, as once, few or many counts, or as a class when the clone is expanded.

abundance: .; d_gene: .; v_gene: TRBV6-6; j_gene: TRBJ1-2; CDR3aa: CASRGDVSNYGYTF; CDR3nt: TGTGCCTCACGGGGGGACGTATCTAACTATGGCTACACCTTC
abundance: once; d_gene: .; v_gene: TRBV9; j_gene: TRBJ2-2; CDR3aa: CASSVGEPKGWELFF; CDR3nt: TGTGCCAGCAGCGTAGGGGAACCGAAGGGATGGGAGCTGTTTTTT
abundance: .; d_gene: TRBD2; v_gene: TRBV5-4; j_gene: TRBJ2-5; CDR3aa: CASSGGLGETQYF; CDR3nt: TGTGCCAGCAGCGGTGGACTAGGAGAGACCCAGTACTTC
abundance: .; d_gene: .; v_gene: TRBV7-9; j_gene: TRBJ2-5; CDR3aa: CASSFDGAKETQYF; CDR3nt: TGTGCCAGCAGCTTCGACGGAGCCAAAGAGACCCAGTACTTC
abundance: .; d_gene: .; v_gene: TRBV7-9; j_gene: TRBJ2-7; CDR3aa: CASSSSGWYEQYF; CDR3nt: TGTGCCAGCAGCTCGTCCGGGTGGTACGAGCAGTACTTC
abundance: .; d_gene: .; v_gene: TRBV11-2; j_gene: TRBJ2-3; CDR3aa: CASSLGGTDTQYF; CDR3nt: TGTGCCAGCAGCTTAGGTGGCACAGATACGCAGTATTTT
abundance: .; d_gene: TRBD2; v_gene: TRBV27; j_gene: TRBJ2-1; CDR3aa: CASSLATSSYNEQFF; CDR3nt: TGTGCCAGCAGTTTGGCGACTAGCAGCTACAATGAGCAGTTCTTC
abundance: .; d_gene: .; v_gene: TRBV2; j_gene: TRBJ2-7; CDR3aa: CASSEGLLEQYF; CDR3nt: TGTGCCAGCAGTGAAGGTCTTCTCGAGCAGTACTTC
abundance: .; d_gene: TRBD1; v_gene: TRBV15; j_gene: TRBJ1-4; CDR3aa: CATSRGDRDEKLFF; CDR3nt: TGTGCCACCAGCAGAGGTGACAGGGATGAAAAACTGTTTTTT
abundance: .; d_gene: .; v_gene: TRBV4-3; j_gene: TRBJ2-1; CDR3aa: CASSQGPSSYNEQFF; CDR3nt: TGCGCCAGCAGCCAGGGCCCTAGCTCCTACAATGAGCAGTTCTTC
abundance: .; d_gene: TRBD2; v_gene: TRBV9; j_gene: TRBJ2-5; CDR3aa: CASSVETSGGEETQYF; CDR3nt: TGTGCCAGCAGCGTAGAAACTAGCGGGGGAGAAGAGACCCAGTACTTC
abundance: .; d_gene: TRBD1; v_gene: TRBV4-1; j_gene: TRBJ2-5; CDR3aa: CASSQGVGQAQETQYF; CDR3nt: TGCGCCAGCAGCCAAGGGGTCGGACAGGCCCAAGAGACCCAGTACTTC
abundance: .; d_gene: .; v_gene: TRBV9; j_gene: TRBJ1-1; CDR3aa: CASSVGGEAAEAFF; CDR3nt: TGTGCCAGCAGCGTAGGTGGGGAGGCCGCTGAAGCTTTCTTT
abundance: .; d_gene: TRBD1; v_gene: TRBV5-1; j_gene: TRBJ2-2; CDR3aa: CASSLLITGQGGTGELFF; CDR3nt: TGCGCCAGCAGCTTGTTAATCACTGGACAGGGGGGCACCGGGGAGCTGTTTTTT
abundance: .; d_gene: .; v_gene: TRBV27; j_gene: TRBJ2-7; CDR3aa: CASSFLGPVGHEQYF; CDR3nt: TGTGCCAGCAGTTTCCTGGGTCCTGTAGGCCACGAGCAGTACTTC
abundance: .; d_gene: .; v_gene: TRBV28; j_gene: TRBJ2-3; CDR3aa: CASSPYREHTDTQYF; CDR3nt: TGTGCCAGCAGTCCCTACAGGGAACACACAGATACGCAGTATTTT
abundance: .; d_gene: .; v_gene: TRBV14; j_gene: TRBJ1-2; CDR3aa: CASSLSGVVGYTF; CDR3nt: TGTGCCAGCAGCCTTTCTGGGGTGGTCGGCTACACCTTC
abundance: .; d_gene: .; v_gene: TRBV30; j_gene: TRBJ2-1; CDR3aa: CAWSATAFSYNEQFF; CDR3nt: TGTGCCTGGAGTGCGACAGCCTTTTCCTACAATGAGCAGTTCTTC
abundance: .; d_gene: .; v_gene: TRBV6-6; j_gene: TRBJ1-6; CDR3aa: CASRGNEMPLHF; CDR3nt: TGTGCCAGCAGGGGCAACGAAATGCCCCTCCACTTT
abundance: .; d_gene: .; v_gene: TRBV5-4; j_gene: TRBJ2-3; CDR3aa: CASSLAVGGTDTQYF; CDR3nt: TGTGCCAGCAGCTTGGCCGTGGGGGGCACAGATACGCAGTATTTT
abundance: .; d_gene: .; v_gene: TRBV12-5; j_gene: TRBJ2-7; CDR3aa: CASGSSFRGPYEQYF; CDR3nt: TGTGCTAGTGGTTCTTCCTTCAGGGGACCCTACGAGCAGTACTTC
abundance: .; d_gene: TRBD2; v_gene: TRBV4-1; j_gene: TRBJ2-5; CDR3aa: CASSQGPSGGQETQYF; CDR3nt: TGCGCCAGCAGCCAAGGGCCTAGCGGGGGGCAAGAGACCCAGTACTTC
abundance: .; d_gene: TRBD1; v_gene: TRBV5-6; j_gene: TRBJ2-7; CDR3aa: CASSQDRGAYEQYF; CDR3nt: TGTGCCAGCAGCCAAGACAGGGGCGCCTACGAGCAGTACTTC
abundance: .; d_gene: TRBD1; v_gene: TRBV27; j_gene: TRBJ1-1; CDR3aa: CASSPGTGSDTEAFF; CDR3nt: TGTGCCAGCAGTCCCGGGACAGGTTCCGACACTGAAGCTTTCTTT
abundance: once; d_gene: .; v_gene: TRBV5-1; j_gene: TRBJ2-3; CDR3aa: CASSLAGGPQNTQYF; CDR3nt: TGCGCCAGCAGCTTGGCGGGGGGCCCACAGAATACGCAGTATTTT
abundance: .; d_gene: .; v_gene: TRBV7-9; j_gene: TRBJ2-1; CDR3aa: CASSPPEGVNEQFF; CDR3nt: TGTGCCAGCAGCCCCCCGGAGGGGGTTAATGAGCAGTTCTTC
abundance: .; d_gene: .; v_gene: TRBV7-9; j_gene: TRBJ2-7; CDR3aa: CASSPGTSYEQYF; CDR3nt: TGTGCCAGCAGCCCGGGAACCTCCTACGAGCAGTACTTC
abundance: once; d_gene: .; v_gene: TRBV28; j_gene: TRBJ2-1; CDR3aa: CASRLEDEQFF; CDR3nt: TGTGCCAGCAGGTTAGAAGATGAGCAGTTCTTC
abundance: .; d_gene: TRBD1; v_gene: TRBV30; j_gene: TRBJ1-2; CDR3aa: CAWTSGTASNYGYTF; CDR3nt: TGTGCCTGGACCTCCGGGACAGCGAGTAACTATGGCTACACCTTC
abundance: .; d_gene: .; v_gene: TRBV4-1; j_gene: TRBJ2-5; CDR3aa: CASSQVRTSKETQYF; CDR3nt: TGCGCCAGCAGCCAAGTAAGGACGTCTAAAGAGACCCAGTACTTC
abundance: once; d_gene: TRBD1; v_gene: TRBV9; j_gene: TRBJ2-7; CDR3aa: CASSAGTGSNEQYF; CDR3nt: TGTGCCAGCAGCGCCGGGACAGGGTCCAACGAGCAGTACTTC
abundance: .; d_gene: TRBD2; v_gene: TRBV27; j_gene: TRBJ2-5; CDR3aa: CASSLTSGLQETQYF; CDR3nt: TGTGCCAGCAGTTTGACTAGCGGGCTCCAAGAGACCCAGTACTTC
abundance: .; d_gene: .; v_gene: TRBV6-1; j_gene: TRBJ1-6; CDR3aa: CASSEKIIPSYSPLHF; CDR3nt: TGTGCCAGCAGTGAAAAGATCATCCCAAGTTATTCACCCCTCCACTTT
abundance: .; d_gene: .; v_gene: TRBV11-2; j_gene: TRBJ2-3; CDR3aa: CASSLSALASTDTQYF; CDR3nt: TGTGCCAGCAGCTTATCTGCTCTAGCCAGCACAGATACGCAGTATTTT
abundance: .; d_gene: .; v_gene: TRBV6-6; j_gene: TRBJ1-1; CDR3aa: CASSYPARDTEAFF; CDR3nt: TGTGCCAGCAGTTATCCCGCCAGGGACACTGAAGCTTTCTTT
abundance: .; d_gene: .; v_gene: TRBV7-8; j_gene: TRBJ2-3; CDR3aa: CASSLDGMGSTDTQYF; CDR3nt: TGTGCCAGCAGCTTAGATGGGATGGGGAGCACAGATACGCAGTATTTT
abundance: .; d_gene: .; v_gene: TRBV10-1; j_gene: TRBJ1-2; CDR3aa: CASSEDPGSLDYTF; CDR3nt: TGCGCCAGCAGTGAGGATCCGGGTTCCTTGGACTACACCTTC
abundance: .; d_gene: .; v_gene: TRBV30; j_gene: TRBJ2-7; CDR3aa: CAWSGYSLQVPYEQYF; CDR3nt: TGTGCCTGGAGTGGCTACTCCTTACAGGTACCCTACGAGCAGTACTTC
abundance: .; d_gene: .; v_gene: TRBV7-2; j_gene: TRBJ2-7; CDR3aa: CASSLSTAYEQYF; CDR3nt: TGTGCCAGCAGCTTATCGACGGCCTACGAGCAGTACTTC
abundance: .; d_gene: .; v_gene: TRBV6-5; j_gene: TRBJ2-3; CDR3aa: CASSAEGRGTDTQYF; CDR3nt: TGTGCCAGCAGCGCCGAGGGGCGCGGCACAGATACGCAGTATTTT
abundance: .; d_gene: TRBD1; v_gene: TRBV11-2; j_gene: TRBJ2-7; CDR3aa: CASSLARTGGPLPYEQYF; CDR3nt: TGTGCCAGCAGCTTAGCGCGGACAGGGGGACCCCTCCCCTACGAGCAGTACTTC
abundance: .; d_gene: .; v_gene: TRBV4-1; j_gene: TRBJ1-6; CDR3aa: CASSQLEGTYYSPLHF; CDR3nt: TGCGCCAGCAGCCAGCTTGAGGGGACATACTATTCACCCCTCCACTTT
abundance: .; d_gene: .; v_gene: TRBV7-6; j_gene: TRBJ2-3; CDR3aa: CASSLEPASTDTQYF; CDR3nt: TGTGCCAGCAGCTTAGAGCCAGCTAGCACAGATACGCAGTATTTT
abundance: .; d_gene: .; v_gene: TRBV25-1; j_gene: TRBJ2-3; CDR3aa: CASSELGPTDTQYF; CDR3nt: TGTGCCAGCAGTGAATTAGGTCCCACAGATACGCAGTATTTT
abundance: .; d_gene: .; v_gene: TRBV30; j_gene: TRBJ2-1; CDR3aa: CAWSLGGENEQFF; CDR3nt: TGTGCCTGGAGTTTGGGGGGCGAAAATGAGCAGTTCTTC
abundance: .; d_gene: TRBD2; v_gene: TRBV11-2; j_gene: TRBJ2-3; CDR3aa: CASSTSGGHVDTQYF; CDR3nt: TGTGCCAGCAGCACTAGCGGGGGGCATGTTGATACGCAGTATTTT
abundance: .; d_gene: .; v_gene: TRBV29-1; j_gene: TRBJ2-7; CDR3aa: CSGFIVDEQYF; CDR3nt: TGCAGCGGTTTCATCGTCGACGAGCAGTACTTC
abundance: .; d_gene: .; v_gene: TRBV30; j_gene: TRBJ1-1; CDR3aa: CAWIKSGTEAFF; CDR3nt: TGTGCCTGGATTAAATCCGGGACTGAAGCTTTCTTT